This T cell receptor beta chain was observed in a study of T-cell reconstitution after alpha-beta-depleted transplantation in children. This clonotype was detected a few times. The CDR3 is made up of 13 amino acids. V lost 6 bases, J lost 8 bases, and 17 bases lay in between. Germline assignment: CDR1 DFQATT and CDR2 SNEGSKA (reference sequence). As it was prepared, the TCRbeta library received unique molecular identifiers. MiXCR, run by TCRdb on the PCR reads, gives a single entry per CDR3 protein. This table has about 500,000 distinct CDR3 sequences, around a third appearing once. This chain links TRBV20-1 with TRBJ2-1; D possibly corresponds to TRBD1 (8 bases). The sequence came from a human donor who donated a stem cell graft to a child with aplastic anemia. This sample comprised PBMCs from the stem cell graft donor, obtained from the stem cell graft. The CDR3, as DNA: TGCAGTGCGGAAAGACAGGGGAGGGATGAGCAGTTCTTC. Amino acids: CSAERQGRDEQFF.